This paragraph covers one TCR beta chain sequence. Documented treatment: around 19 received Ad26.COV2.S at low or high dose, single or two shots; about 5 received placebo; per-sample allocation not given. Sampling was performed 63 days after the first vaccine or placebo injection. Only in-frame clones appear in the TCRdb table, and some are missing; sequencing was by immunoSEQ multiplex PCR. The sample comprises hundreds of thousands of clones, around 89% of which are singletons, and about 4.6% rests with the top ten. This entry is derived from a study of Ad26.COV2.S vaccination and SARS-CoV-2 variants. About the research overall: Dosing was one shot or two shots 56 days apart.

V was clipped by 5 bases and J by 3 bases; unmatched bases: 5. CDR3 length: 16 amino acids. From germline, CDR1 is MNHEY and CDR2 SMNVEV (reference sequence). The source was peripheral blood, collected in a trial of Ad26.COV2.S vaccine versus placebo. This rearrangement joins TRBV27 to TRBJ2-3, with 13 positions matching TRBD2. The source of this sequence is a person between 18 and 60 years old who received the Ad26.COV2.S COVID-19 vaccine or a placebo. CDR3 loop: CASSITSGRETDTQYF. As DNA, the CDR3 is TGTGCCAGCAGTATCACTAGCGGGAGGGAAACAGATACGCAGTATTTT.